This T cell receptor beta chain is drawn from a study of T-cell reconstitution after alpha-beta-depleted transplantation in children. The germline gives CDR1 DFQATT, CDR2 SNEGSKA (reference sequence). The CDR3 runs to 14 residues. V lost 2 bases, J lost 6 bases, and 2 bases stayed unmatched. During its preparation, the TCRbeta library received unique molecular identifiers. In TCRdb, the PCR reads were re-called with MiXCR into one record per CDR3 protein. The sample has about 460,000 distinct CDR3 sequences, under 15% seen once. The V gene is TRBV20-1, the J gene TRBJ2-4, with TRBD1 identical over 12 bases. The clonotype originates from a human donor who donated a stem cell graft to a child with combined immunodeficiency. The material sequenced was PBMCs from the stem cell graft donor, taken from the stem cell graft. The CDR3: CSARTGQGANIQYF. In DNA form, the CDR3 reads TGCAGTGCTAGAACGGGACAGGGGGCAAACATTCAGTACTTC.